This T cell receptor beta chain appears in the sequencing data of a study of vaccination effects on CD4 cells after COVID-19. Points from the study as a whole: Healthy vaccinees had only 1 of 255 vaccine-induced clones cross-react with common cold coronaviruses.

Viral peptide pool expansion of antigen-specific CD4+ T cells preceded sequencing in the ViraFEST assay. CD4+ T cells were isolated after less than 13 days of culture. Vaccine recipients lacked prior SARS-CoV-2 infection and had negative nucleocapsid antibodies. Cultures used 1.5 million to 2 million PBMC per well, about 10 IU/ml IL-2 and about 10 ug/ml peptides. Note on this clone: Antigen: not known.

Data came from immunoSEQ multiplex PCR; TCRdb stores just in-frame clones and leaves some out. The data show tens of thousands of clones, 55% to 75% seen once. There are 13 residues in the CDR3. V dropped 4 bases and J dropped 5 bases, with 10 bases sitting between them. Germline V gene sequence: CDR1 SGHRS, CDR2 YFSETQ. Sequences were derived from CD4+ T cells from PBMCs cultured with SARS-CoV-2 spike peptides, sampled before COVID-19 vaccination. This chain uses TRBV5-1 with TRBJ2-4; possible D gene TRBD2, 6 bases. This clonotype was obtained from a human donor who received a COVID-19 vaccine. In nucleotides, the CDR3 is TGCGCCAGCAGCGACGGAGGGGAAAACATTCAGTACTTC. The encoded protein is CASSDGGENIQYF.